The clone carrying this T cell receptor beta chain was detected only a few times. The antigen is unknown. TCRdb called the PCR reads again in MiXCR, with one record for every CDR3 protein. The sample has some 100,000 distinct CDR3 sequences, roughly a third seen once. These data come from a study of molecular identifiers for immune sequencing clone quantification. This CDR3 comprises 16 residues. The V and J ends lost 0 bases and 0 bases respectively, with 12 bases between them. CDR1 SGHRS and CDR2 YFSETQ come from the germline V gene. Study results and caveats: Whereas naive cells kept under 1% of molecules in clones above 20 RNA copies, such clones held over 97% in effectors.

The sequenced sample was naive CD8+ T cells from blood, with Jurkat cell RNA spiked in. Subset in this sample: FACS-sorted CD8+CD4-CCR7+CD45RA+ naive T cells. The receptor's source is a human donor in good health. Some libraries in this study had Jurkat cell RNA spiked in. The chain combines TRBV5-1 with TRBJ1-1; the D is unclear. CDR3 region: CASSLAGLHMNTEAFF. DNA of the CDR3: TGCGCCAGCAGCTTGGCCGGGTTGCACATGAACACTGAAGCTTTCTTT.